This T cell receptor beta chain was found in a study of T-cell memory formation after mild COVID-19. TCRdb reprocessed the 5' RACE reads via MiXCR and lists one record per CDR3 protein. The table lists about 560,000 distinct CDR3 sequences, about 18% of them singletons. Germline V gene sequence: CDR1 SGHRS, CDR2 YFSETQ. This CDR3 has 23 amino acids. V gave up 3 bases and J gave up 5 bases, with 39 bases separating them. Whole-study findings and limits: A second wave of clones peaked on day 37, and their SARS-CoV-2 specificity went unconfirmed.

This clonotype was detected ten times or more. Its antigen remains unidentified. The TCR sequence derives from an adult woman who had mild COVID-19 (a few samples of this study predate the infection). Cell type and time point are not known. The chain employs TRBV5-1 and TRBJ2-1; possible D gene TRBD2, 11 bases. Material for sequencing was PBMCs or a T cell subset sorted from them (not recorded which). CDR3 in DNA: TGCGCCAGCAGCTCTCTACCGGGACAGGGGAAGACTAGCGGGGAAACGGAGCACAATGAGCAGTTCTTC. Translated: CASSSLPGQGKTSGETEHNEQFF.